The TCR beta chain described here comes from a study of T cells in tuberculosis. Study information: IGRA-negative adolescents, IGRA-positive adolescents with latent tuberculosis and adults with active tuberculosis formed this South African cohort. Study-level results: Shorter CDR3-alpha in active tuberculosis partly drove smaller distances.

Comments on this clone: Its antigen remains unidentified.

Some clones are missing from TCRdb's copy, which holds only in-frame ones; the method was immunoSEQ multiplex PCR. The table has over 35,000 clones, nearly 97% seen once. Germline V gene sequence: CDR1 ENHRY, CDR2 SYGVKD. The CDR3 loop spans 16 amino acids. Trimming took off 6 bases at V and 7 bases at J, with 25 bases between the two ends. This receptor was identified in a donor aged 10-29 years with latent tuberculosis or without tuberculosis infection. Sequencing was done on a sample of PBMCs. The chain has TRBV10-3 and TRBJ2-7; perhaps TRBD1 as D (7 bases). This CDR3 is CAISRGYWDSFLEQYF. The CDR3 bases are TGTGCCATCAGCCGGGGGTACTGGGACAGTTTTTTGGAGCAGTACTTC.